This TCR beta chain emerged from a study of T cells after somatic rescue of genetic block. Germline CDR1 SGHTS, CDR2 YDEGEE. Trimming removed 0 bases at V and 1 base at J, with 11 bases between. The CDR3 has 16 amino acids. Measured with immunoSEQ multiplex PCR; TCRdb has only the in-frame clones, and not every one. This sample carries tens of thousands of clones, 85% to 90% of them seen once, and the ten largest clones take 1.6%. The TCR originated in a woman between 18 and 30 years old. V and J are TRBV5-8 and TRBJ1-5; maybe TRBD1 (5 bases). Material for sequencing was peripheral blood mononuclear cells (PBMCs). The chain's CDR3 is CASSLEIRASNQPQHF. CDR3 bases: TGTGCCAGCAGCTTGGAAATCAGGGCGAGCAATCAGCCCCAGCATTTT.